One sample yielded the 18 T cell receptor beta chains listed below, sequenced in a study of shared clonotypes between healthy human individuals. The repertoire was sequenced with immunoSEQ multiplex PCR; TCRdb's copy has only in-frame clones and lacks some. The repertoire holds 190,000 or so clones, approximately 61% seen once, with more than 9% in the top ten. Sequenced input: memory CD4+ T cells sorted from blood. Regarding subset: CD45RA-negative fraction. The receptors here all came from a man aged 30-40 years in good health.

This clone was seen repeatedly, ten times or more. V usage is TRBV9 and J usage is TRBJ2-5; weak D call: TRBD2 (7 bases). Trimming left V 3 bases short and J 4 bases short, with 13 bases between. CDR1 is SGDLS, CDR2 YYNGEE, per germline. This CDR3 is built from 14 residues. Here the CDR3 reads CASSEGEGRETQYF. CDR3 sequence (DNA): TGTGCCAGCAGCGAGGGGGAGGGGAGAGAGACCCAGTACTTC.

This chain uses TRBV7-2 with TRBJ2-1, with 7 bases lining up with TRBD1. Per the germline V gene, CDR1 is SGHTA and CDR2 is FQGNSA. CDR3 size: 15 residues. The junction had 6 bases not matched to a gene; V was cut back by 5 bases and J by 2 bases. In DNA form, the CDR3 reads TGTGCCAGCAGCCCACAGGGGTCCCCCTACAATGAGCAGTTCTTC. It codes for CASSPQGSPYNEQFF.

CDR3 nucleotides: TGTGCCAGCAGTTTATTGGCGGGAGGGCCCTACGAGCAGTACTTC. Translating it yields CASSLLAGGPYEQYF. V gene TRBV27 combines with J gene TRBJ2-7; 9 nucleotides align to TRBD2. Germline CDR1 and CDR2: MNHEY and SMNVEV (reference sequence). This CDR3 has 15 residues. V was clipped by 1 base and J by 2 bases; unmatched bases: 3.

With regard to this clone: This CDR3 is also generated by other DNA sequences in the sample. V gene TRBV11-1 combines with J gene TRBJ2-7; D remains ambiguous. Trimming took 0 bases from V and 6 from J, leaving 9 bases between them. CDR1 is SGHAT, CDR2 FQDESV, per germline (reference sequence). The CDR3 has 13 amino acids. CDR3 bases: TGTGCCAGCAGCTTAGCAGGAGTCGGCGAGCAGTACTTC. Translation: CASSLAGVGEQYF. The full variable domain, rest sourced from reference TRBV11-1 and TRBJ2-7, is EAEVAQSPRYKITEKSQAVAFWCDPISGHATLYWYRQILGQGPELLVQFQDESVVDDSQLPKDRFSAERLKGVDSTLKIQPAELGDSAMYLCASSLAGVGEQYFGPGTRLTVT.

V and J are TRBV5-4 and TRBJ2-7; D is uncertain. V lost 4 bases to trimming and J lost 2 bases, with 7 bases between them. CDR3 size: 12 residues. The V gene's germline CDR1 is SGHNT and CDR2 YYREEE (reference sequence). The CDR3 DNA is TGTGCCAGCAGCCCCAACACCTACGAGCAGTACTTC. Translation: CASSPNTYEQYF.

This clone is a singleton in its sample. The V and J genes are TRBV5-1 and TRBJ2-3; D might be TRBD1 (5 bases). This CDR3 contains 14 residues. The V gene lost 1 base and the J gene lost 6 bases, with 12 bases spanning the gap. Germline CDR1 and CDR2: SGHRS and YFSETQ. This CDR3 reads CASSLRAGLDTQYF. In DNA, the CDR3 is TGCGCCAGCAGCTTGAGGGCAGGGTTGGATACGCAGTATTTT.

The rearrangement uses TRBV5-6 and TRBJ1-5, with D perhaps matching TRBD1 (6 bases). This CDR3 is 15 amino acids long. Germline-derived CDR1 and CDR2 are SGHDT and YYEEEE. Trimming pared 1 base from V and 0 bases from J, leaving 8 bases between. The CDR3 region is CASSLTGYSNQPQHF. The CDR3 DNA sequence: TGTGCCAGCAGCTTGACAGGGTATAGCAATCAGCCCCAGCATTTT.

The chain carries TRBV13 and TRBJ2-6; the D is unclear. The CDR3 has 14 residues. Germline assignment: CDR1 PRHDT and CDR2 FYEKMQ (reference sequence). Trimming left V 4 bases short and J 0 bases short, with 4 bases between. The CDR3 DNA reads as TGTGCCAGCAGCTCGAGCTCTGGGGCCAACGTCCTGACTTTC. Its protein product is CASSSSSGANVLTF.

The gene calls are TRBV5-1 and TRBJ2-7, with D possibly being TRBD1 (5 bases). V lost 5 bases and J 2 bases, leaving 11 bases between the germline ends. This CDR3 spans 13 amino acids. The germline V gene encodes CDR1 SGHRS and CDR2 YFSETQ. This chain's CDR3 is CASSHDRTYEQYF. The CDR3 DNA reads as TGCGCCAGCAGTCACGACAGAACCTACGAGCAGTACTTC.

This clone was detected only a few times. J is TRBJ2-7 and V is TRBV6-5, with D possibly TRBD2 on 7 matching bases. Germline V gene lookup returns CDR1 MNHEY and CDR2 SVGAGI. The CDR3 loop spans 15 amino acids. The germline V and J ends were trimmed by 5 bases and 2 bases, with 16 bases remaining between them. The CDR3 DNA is TGTGCCAGCAGTAGCCAGGGGAGGGCTGCCTACGAGCAGTACTTC. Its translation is CASSSQGRAAYEQYF.

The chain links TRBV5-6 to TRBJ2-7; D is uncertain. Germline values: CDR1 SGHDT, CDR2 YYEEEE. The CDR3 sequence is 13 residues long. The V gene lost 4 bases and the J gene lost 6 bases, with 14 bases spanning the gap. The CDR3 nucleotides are TGTGCCAGCAGCACAAATCCTTCCGGCGAGCAGTACTTC. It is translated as CASSTNPSGEQYF.

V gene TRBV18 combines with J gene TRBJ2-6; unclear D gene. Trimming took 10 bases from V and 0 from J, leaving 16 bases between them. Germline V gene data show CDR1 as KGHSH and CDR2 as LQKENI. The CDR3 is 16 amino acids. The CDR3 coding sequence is TGTGCCACCGCTCCCCCAAAAAGCTCTGGGGCCAACGTCCTGACTTTC. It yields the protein CATAPPKSSGANVLTF.

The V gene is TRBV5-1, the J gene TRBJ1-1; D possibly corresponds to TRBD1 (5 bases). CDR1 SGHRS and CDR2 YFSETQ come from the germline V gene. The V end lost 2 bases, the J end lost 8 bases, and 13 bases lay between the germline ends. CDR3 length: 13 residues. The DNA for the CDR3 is TGCGCCAGCAGCTTCCGGGACGCAGAAGAAGCTTTCTTT. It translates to CASSFRDAEEAFF.

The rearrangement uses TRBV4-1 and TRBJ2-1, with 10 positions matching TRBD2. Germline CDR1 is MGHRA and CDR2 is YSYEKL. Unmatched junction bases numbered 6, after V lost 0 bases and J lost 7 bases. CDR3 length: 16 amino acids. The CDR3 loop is CASSQESVAGGNEQFF. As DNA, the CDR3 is TGCGCCAGCAGCCAAGAATCCGTAGCGGGAGGAAATGAGCAGTTCTTC.

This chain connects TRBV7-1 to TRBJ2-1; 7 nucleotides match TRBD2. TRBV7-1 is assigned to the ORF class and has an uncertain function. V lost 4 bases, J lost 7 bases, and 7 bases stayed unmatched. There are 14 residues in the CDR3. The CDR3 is CASSLAAGANEQFF. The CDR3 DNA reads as TGTGCCAGCAGCTTAGCGGCGGGAGCTAATGAGCAGTTCTTC.

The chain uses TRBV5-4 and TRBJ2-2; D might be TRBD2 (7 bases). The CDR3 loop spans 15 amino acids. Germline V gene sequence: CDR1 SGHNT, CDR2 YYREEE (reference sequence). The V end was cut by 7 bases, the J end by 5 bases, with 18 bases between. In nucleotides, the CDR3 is TGTGCCAGCGGCGAGGGGGGGGCGATTACCGGGGAGCTGTTTTTT. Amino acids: CASGEGGAITGELFF. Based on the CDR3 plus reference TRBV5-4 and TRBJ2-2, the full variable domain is ETGVTQSPTHLIKTRGQQVTLRCSSQSGHNTVSWYQQALGQGPQFIFQYYREEENGRGNFPPRFSGLQFPNYSSELNVNALELDDSALYLCASGEGGAITGELFFGEGSRLTVL.

The CDR3 reads CASSLKTGYYGYTF. DNA for the CDR3: TGTGCCAGCAGCTTGAAGACAGGCTACTATGGCTACACCTTC. V usage is TRBV11-2 and J usage is TRBJ1-2, with D possibly matching TRBD1 (6 bases). The germline gives CDR1 SGHAT, CDR2 FQNNGV. Trimming removed 3 bases at V and 3 bases at J, with 11 bases between. CDR3 length: 14 residues.

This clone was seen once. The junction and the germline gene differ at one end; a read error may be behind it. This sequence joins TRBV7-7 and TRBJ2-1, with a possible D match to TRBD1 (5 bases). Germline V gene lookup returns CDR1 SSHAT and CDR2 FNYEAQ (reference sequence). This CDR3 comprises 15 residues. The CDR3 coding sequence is TGTGCTAGCAGCTTAAGGCCAGGGCAAAACAATGAGCAGTTCTTC. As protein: CASSLRPGQNNEQFF.